This TCR beta chain was retrieved from a study of blood T cell repertoires in COVID-19. About the research overall: Spain, Italy and the United States supplied samples that represented acute and convalescent COVID-19.

As handled by the study authors: Amplification of reference gene primers was used by the study to estimate nucleated cell counts. TCRdb's copy holds only in-frame clones and misses some; the assay was immunoSEQ multiplex PCR. Clone size and the V and J calls come from that table; the DNA yielded D and trimming. This sample yields 250,000 or so clones, of which approximately 90% are seen a single time; roughly 4.3% belongs to the top ten. From germline, CDR1 is MDHEN and CDR2 SYDVKM. The V gene lost 2 bases and the J gene lost 7 bases, with 5 bases spanning the gap. The CDR3 length is 12 residues. Which cohort a participant joined came from the clinical history participants gave.

The rearrangement uses TRBV28 and TRBJ1-4; D is ambiguous. The TCR originated in a woman aged 30 to 39 with acute COVID-19. The sample was PBMCs or T cells enriched from blood (not recorded which). Written as DNA, the CDR3 is TGTGCCAGCAGTTTACCCTCTGAAAAACTGTTTTTT. This gives the protein CASSLPSEKLFF.